This record concerns one T cell receptor (beta chain) sequence. V lost 2 bases and J 0 bases, leaving 9 bases between the germline ends. Germline assignment: CDR1 SGHRS and CDR2 YFSETQ. The CDR3 covers 16 residues. The protocol was immunoSEQ multiplex PCR, while the TCRdb copy is restricted to in-frame clones and leaves out a portion. Of about 4,800 clones listed, roughly 85% are singletons. The data were obtained in a study of immune evolution from preneoplasia to lung adenocarcinoma. The sequenced sample was FFPE normal lung tissue adjacent to the tumor. The sequence derives from a person aged 55 to 75 with lung adenocarcinoma. This sequence joins TRBV5-1 and TRBJ1-6; D ambiguous. CDR3 region: CASSFGESSYNSPLHF. CDR3 nucleotide sequence: TGCGCCAGCAGCTTTGGGGAGAGCTCCTATAATTCACCCCTCCACTTT.